What follows are 25 T cell receptor beta chains derived from one specimen sequenced in a study of cytomegalovirus exposure and HLA in healthy donors. PCR involved 60 Vbeta and 13 Jbeta primers. Sequencing used immunoSEQ multiplex PCR; TCRdb keeps in-frame clones, though not all of them. The sample contains 170,000 or so clones, roughly four fifths of which appear only once. Sequencing input: PBMCs. These TCRs come from a girl aged 10 to 17 in good health and CMV-seropositive.

J is TRBJ1-2 and V is TRBV6-6, with D possibly being TRBD1 (6 bases). CDR1 is MNHNY, CDR2 SVGAGI, per germline (reference sequence). The CDR3 length is 13 residues. Trimming cost V 5 bases and J 6 bases, with 13 bases left between them. In DNA, the CDR3 is TGTGCCAGCAGTCCCGGGGGGCGGGATGGCTACACCTTC. This encodes CASSPGGRDGYTF.

The chain carries TRBV20-1 and TRBJ1-2; D not resolved. CDR3 length: 10 amino acids. With 3 bases removed from V and 4 bases from J, the gap between germline ends came to 3 bases. Per the germline V gene, CDR1 is DFQATT and CDR2 is SNEGSKA (reference sequence). This chain's CDR3 is CSASGYGYTF. CDR3 in DNA: TGCAGTGCTAGCGGCTATGGCTACACCTTC.

This CDR3 is CASRGQGWNTEAFF. Written as DNA, the CDR3 is TGTGCCAGCAGAGGACAGGGGTGGAACACTGAAGCTTTCTTT. The chain links TRBV2 to TRBJ1-1; 9 bases align to TRBD1. Germline trimming cut 6 bases from V and 1 base from J; bases unmatched to any gene: 3. This CDR3 contains 14 residues. Germline CDR1 is SNHLY and CDR2 is FYNNEI.

There are a few counts of this clone. J is TRBJ1-3 and V is TRBV5-1; D might be TRBD1 (6 bases). From germline, CDR1 is SGHRS and CDR2 YFSETQ. The V and J ends lost 4 bases and 5 bases respectively, with 10 bases between them. The CDR3 loop spans 13 amino acids. CDR3 bases: TGCGCCAGCAGCCTGGGGACAAGAAACACCATATATTTT. Translating it yields CASSLGTRNTIYF.

V usage is TRBV5-6 and J usage is TRBJ1-4; 9 bases agree with TRBD1. Germline loops: CDR1 SGHDT, CDR2 YYEEEE. This CDR3 contains 17 residues. The J segment lost 8 bases and the V segment lost 3 bases, leaving 14 bases of the junction unmatched. CDR3 sequence: CASSSSRDRAPGEKLFF. The DNA for the CDR3 is TGTGCCAGCAGCTCGTCCCGGGACAGGGCCCCAGGGGAAAAACTGTTTTTT.

The gene calls are TRBV15 and TRBJ1-2; maybe TRBD1 (6 bases). V was trimmed by 0 bases and J by 4 bases, leaving 18 bases between them. The CDR3 spans 17 residues. Germline CDR1 is LNHNV and CDR2 is YYDKDF (reference sequence). CDR3 residues: CATSRDLAGARGYGYTF. DNA of the CDR3: TGTGCCACCAGCAGAGATCTCGCGGGGGCGCGGGGCTATGGCTACACCTTC.

The chain links TRBV4-1 to TRBJ1-2, with TRBD1 matching 10 bases. This CDR3 spans 16 amino acids. Germline assignment: CDR1 MGHRA and CDR2 YSYEKL. V dropped 8 bases and J dropped 2; count of bases not matched to a gene: 11. The CDR3 DNA sequence: TGCGCCAGCGGGACAGGGGCGCTCCACCTCAACTATGGCTACACCTTC. This translates into CASGTGALHLNYGYTF.

The V and J genes are TRBV27 and TRBJ2-2; D may be TRBD2 (5 bases). The germline V gene has CDR1 MNHEY and CDR2 SMNVEV (reference sequence). With 6 bases removed from V and 3 bases from J, the gap between germline ends came to 17 bases. This CDR3 has 16 residues. The CDR3 coding sequence is TGTGCCAGCAGCCACCCGAGGGATCGGGACACCGGGGAGCTGTTTTTT. Translation gives CASSHPRDRDTGELFF.

The chain carries TRBV9 and TRBJ1-2, with a tentative D call TRBD1 (6 bases). Trimming left V 4 bases short and J 5 bases short, with 12 bases between. This CDR3 contains 13 residues. Germline V gene data show CDR1 as SGDLS and CDR2 as YYNGEE. The DNA of the CDR3 is TGTGCCAGCAGCCGCGGGGGGGCATATGGCTACACCTTC. This sequence encodes CASSRGGAYGYTF.

The chain carries TRBV14 and TRBJ1-1; D not certain. Trimming took 1 base from V and 6 from J, leaving 9 bases between them. Germline CDR1 reads SGHDN; CDR2 reads FVKESK. The CDR3 is 13 amino acids. This CDR3 is CASSQVGVPEAFF. DNA for the CDR3: TGTGCCAGCAGCCAAGTCGGGGTGCCTGAAGCTTTCTTT. The variable domain in full, with the rest retrieved from reference TRBV14 and TRBJ1-1, is EAGVTQFPSHSVIEKGQTVTLRCDPISGHDNLYWYRRVMGKEIKFLLHFVKESKQDESGMPNNRFLAERTGGTYSTLKVQPAELEDSGVYFCASSQVGVPEAFFGQGTRLTVV.

This clone was counted a single time. The V gene is TRBV4-1, the J gene TRBJ2-1; D possibly corresponds to TRBD1 (6 bases). The germline gives CDR1 MGHRA, CDR2 YSYEKL. This CDR3 has 19 residues. Trimming took 4 bases from V and 5 from J, leaving 27 bases between them. The CDR3 reads CASSLRQAPTRLRDNEQFF. The DNA for the CDR3 is TGCGCCAGCAGCCTTCGACAGGCTCCTACTAGACTTCGGGACAATGAGCAGTTCTTC.

The rearrangement uses TRBV27 and TRBJ2-1; perhaps TRBD2 as D (6 bases). CDR1 is MNHEY, CDR2 SMNVEV, per germline (reference sequence). The CDR3 loop spans 16 amino acids. Trimming took 6 bases from V and 0 from J, leaving 15 bases between them. CDR3 bases: TGTGCCAGCAGCCTCTTCGCGGGGAGCTCCTACAATGAGCAGTTCTTC. The encoded protein is CASSLFAGSSYNEQFF.

The chain recombines TRBV6-5 with TRBJ2-7; 8 bases map to TRBD2. With V trimmed by 6 bases and J by 7 bases, 11 bases remained unmatched. The CDR3 runs 14 residues. Germline assignment: CDR1 MNHEY and CDR2 SVGAGI. The CDR3 sequence is CASRRGAGGREQYF. DNA of the CDR3: TGTGCCAGCAGGCGAGGGGCGGGAGGAAGGGAGCAGTACTTC.

V usage is TRBV19 and J usage is TRBJ2-7, with TRBD1 matching 9 bases. The germline gives CDR1 LNHDA, CDR2 SQIVND (reference sequence). This CDR3 region has 13 residues. The V segment lost 7 bases and the J segment 5 bases; nucleotides outside the gene matches: 6. The CDR3 loop reads CASTGTGYNEQYF. In DNA form, the CDR3 reads TGTGCCAGTACCGGGACAGGGTACAACGAGCAGTACTTC.

The chain recombines TRBV30 with TRBJ1-1; TRBD1 agrees at 8 bases. The CDR3 runs 14 residues. V gave up 3 bases and J gave up 1 base; unmatched junction bases: 4. In germline, CDR1 is GTSNPN, CDR2 SVGIG (reference sequence). The CDR3 region is CAWSGDRSNTEAFF. The CDR3 nucleotides read TGTGCCTGGAGCGGGGACAGGTCGAACACTGAAGCTTTCTTT.

A note on this clone: The germline gene is not matched at one end of the junction; a read error may be the cause. The V gene is TRBV7-9, the J gene TRBJ2-7, with D maybe TRBD2 (6 bases). The CDR3 contains 17 residues. Germline lookup yields CDR1 SEHNR and CDR2 FQNEAQ (reference sequence). Here the CDR3 DNA reads TGTGCCAGCAGCTTAGCGCTAATAGAAGGAGGGGTCTACGGGCAGTACTTC. As protein: CASSLALIEGGVYGQYF.

Worth noting for this clone: At one boundary the junction diverges from the germline segment, which might be a read error. The V gene is TRBV7-6, the J gene TRBJ2-5, with 10 bases matching TRBD2. Per the germline V gene, CDR1 is SGHVS and CDR2 is FNYEAQ. The CDR3 is 16 residues long. The CDR3 is CASSSQRGGLQGTQYF. As DNA, the CDR3 is TGTGCCAGCAGCTCCCAGCGGGGGGGACTCCAAGGGACCCAGTACTTC.

The chain is built from TRBV7-2 and TRBJ2-5, with 10 nucleotides matching TRBD2. The end of the DNA is better explained by TRBJ2-7, so the J call may be wrong. Germline-derived CDR1 and CDR2 are SGHTA and FQGNSA. This CDR3 is built from 15 residues. The CDR3 here is CASSAGLAFSYEQYF. CDR3 DNA sequence: TGTGCCAGCAGCGCGGGACTAGCGTTTTCCTACGAGCAGTACTTC.

A single count supports this clone. The chain combines TRBV18 with TRBJ2-7, with D possibly TRBD1 on 6 matching bases. CDR3 length: 13 residues. Germline assignment: CDR1 KGHSH and CDR2 LQKENI. Trimming removed 3 bases from V and 7 bases from J, with 13 bases in between. The CDR3 DNA follows: TGTGCCAGCTCACCTGGCAGGGGCGAAGAGCAGTACTTC. This sequence encodes CASSPGRGEEQYF.

This chain connects TRBV28 to TRBJ1-5, with no clear D. Germline V gene lookup returns CDR1 MDHEN and CDR2 SYDVKM. The CDR3 is made up of 13 amino acids. V lost 3 bases, J lost 9 bases, and 12 bases lay in between. The CDR3: CASSFGGDGPQHF. The CDR3 nucleotides are TGTGCCAGCAGTTTTGGAGGAGACGGGCCCCAGCATTTT.

The chain links TRBV11-2 to TRBJ2-7; 7 nucleotides line up with TRBD1. The CDR3 length is 15 residues. V gave up 1 base and J gave up 0 bases; unmatched junction bases: 3. CDR1 and CDR2 (germline): SGHAT, FQNNGV. CDR3 in DNA: TGTGCCAGCAGCTTAGTACAGGGGTTCTCCTACGAGCAGTACTTC. It specifies CASSLVQGFSYEQYF.

The gene calls are TRBV7-3 and TRBJ1-1, with D hard to call. CDR1 and CDR2 (germline): SGHTA, FQGTGA. Trimming left V 4 bases short and J 5 bases short, with 11 bases between. The length of the CDR3 is 13 residues. The CDR3 DNA follows: TGTGCCAGCAGCTACGACGGGGATACTGAAGCTTTCTTT. Protein product: CASSYDGDTEAFF.

The chain recombines TRBV11-2 with TRBJ1-1; D unclear. V lost 1 base and J lost 8, with 11 bases in between. Germline V gene sequence: CDR1 SGHAT, CDR2 FQNNGV. This CDR3 region has 13 residues. This CDR3 reads CASSLAIAGEAFF. The CDR3 coding sequence is TGTGCCAGCAGCTTAGCAATTGCCGGGGAAGCTTTCTTT. Filled out from reference TRBV11-2 and TRBJ1-1, the complete variable domain reads EAGVAQSPRYKIIEKRQSVAFWCNPISGHATLYWYQQILGQGPKLLIQFQNNGVVDDSQLPKDRFSAERLKGVDSTLKIQPAKLEDSAVYLCASSLAIAGEAFFGQGTRLTVV.

This clone was observed a few times. The rearrangement uses TRBV2 and TRBJ1-6, with D possibly being TRBD1 (5 bases). The CDR3 length is 14 residues. The germline CDR1 and CDR2 sequences are SNHLY and FYNNEI. Trimming removed 5 bases at V and 7 bases at J, with 12 bases between. CDR3 sequence: CASSKGAGNSPLHF. The CDR3 DNA sequence: TGTGCCAGCAGTAAAGGGGCGGGAAATTCACCCCTCCACTTT.

The V gene is TRBV7-3, the J gene TRBJ2-7, with 7 bases matching TRBD2. V gave up 0 bases and J gave up 5 bases; unmatched junction bases: 7. This CDR3 has 15 amino acids. Germline V gene lookup returns CDR1 SGHTA and CDR2 FQGTGA. The CDR3 DNA reads TGTGCCAGCAGCTTAACGGGAGGGGCGGGAGACGAGCAGTACTTC. Encoded protein: CASSLTGGAGDEQYF.